The sequence of this T cell receptor (beta chain) was determined in a study of blood T cell repertoires in COVID-19. Study overall: Samples of COVID-19 (acute and convalescent) were obtained from the United States, Italy and Spain. T cells, B-cell-depleted T cells, or PBMCs supplied cDNA or gDNA.

Germline assignment: CDR1 SGDLS and CDR2 YYNGEE. Germline trimming cut 0 bases from V and 3 bases from J; bases unmatched to any gene: 6. The CDR3 length is 16 residues. As originally analysed: Estimates of nucleated cell counts were drawn from the amplification of reference gene primers. Some clones are missing from TCRdb's copy, which holds only in-frame ones; the method was immunoSEQ multiplex PCR. The V and J calls and clone size were taken over from that table, and D and trimming were inferred from the DNA. The sample contains about 150,000 clones, about 80% of which appear only once. The chain couples TRBV9 to TRBJ2-1; 7 bases are a match to TRBD2. The receptor was derived from a woman between 55 and 75 years old with acute or convalescent COVID-19. Sequenced: peripheral blood. The CDR3 DNA sequence: TGTGCCAGCAGCGTAGGGGGCGGGACTAACTACAATGAGCAGTTCTTC. Amino acid sequence: CASSVGGGTNYNEQFF.